These 13 T cell receptor beta chains were all obtained from the same sample, sequenced in a study of blood T cell repertoires in COVID-19. Sequencing used immunoSEQ multiplex PCR; TCRdb keeps in-frame clones, though not all of them. In the table there are some 230,000 clones, around 83% of which are singletons. Sequenced sample: peripheral blood. These receptors came from a woman in her fifties or sixties with acute or convalescent COVID-19.

The chain combines TRBV7-9 with TRBJ1-4, with a possible D match to TRBD1 (5 bases). CDR1 and CDR2 (germline): SEHNR, FQNEAQ (reference sequence). Trimming cost V 3 bases and J 3 bases, with 8 bases left between them. The CDR3 covers 14 residues. The CDR3 here is CASSLGDSNEKLFF. In nucleotides, the CDR3 is TGTGCCAGCAGCTTGGGGGACTCTAATGAAAAACTGTTTTTT.

The J gene is TRBJ2-7, the V gene TRBV19, with 10 positions matching TRBD1. The CDR3 is made up of 12 amino acids. With V trimmed by 6 bases and J by 5 bases, 1 base remained unmatched. Germline V gene sequence: CDR1 LNHDA, CDR2 SQIVND (reference sequence). The CDR3 coding sequence is TGTGCCAGTAGGACAGGGGGCGACGAGCAGTACTTC. It encodes CASRTGGDEQYF.

This clone was seen more than once but under ten times. The rearrangement links TRBV7-9 to TRBJ2-5; D possibly corresponds to TRBD1 (5 bases). Germline CDR1 is SEHNR and CDR2 is FQNEAQ (reference sequence). Trimming removed 5 bases at V and 4 bases at J, with 20 bases between. The CDR3 sequence is 16 residues long. CDR3: CASSDSWGELGETQYF. CDR3 coding DNA: TGTGCCAGCAGCGATAGCTGGGGCGAATTAGGAGAGACCCAGTACTTC. Full variable domain (rest looked up from reference TRBV7-9 and TRBJ2-5): DTGVSQNPRHKITKRGQNVTFRCDPISEHNRLYWYRQTLGQGPEFLTYFQNEAQLEKSRLLSDRFSAERPKGSFSTLEIQRTEQGDSAMYLCASSDSWGELGETQYFGPGTRLLVL.

V and J are TRBV6-2 or TRBV6-3 and TRBJ2-6; 9 bases map to TRBD2. The germline V gene has CDR1 MNHEY and CDR2 SVGEGT. This CDR3 has 19 amino acids. V lost 5 bases, J lost 0 bases, and 11 bases stayed unmatched. The CDR3 DNA sequence: TGTGCCAGCAGTAAACAATTAGCGGGGGCCCCCTCTGGGGCCAACGTCCTGACTTTC. It encodes CASSKQLAGAPSGANVLTF.

This rearrangement joins TRBV9 to TRBJ2-3, with D possibly being TRBD2 (7 bases). The V end was cut by 3 bases, the J end by 2 bases, with 19 bases between. Germline values: CDR1 SGDLS, CDR2 YYNGEE. CDR3 length equals 17 residues. The CDR3 region is CASSAPLGGGPTDTQYF. The CDR3 region has the DNA TGTGCCAGCAGCGCCCCGTTGGGCGGGGGCCCCACAGATACGCAGTATTTT.

This clone showed up just once. V usage is TRBV7-3 and J usage is TRBJ1-4; a weak D match, TRBD1 (5 bases). Trimming shortened V by 0 bases and J by 8 bases, and 13 bases separated the two germline ends. Germline V gene data show CDR1 as SGHTA and CDR2 as FQGTGA. The CDR3 totals 15 residues. CDR3 sequence (DNA): TGTGCCAGCAGCTTAACGGGCCAGGGTGGAGAAAAACTGTTTTTT. This gives the protein CASSLTGQGGEKLFF.

This clone appeared many times. The rearrangement links TRBV7-9 to TRBJ2-5; maybe TRBD2 (6 bases). The CDR3 contains 14 residues. The germline V and J ends were trimmed by 0 bases and 5 bases, with 10 bases remaining between them. Germline assignment: CDR1 SEHNR and CDR2 FQNEAQ (reference sequence). Here the CDR3 reads CASSLAVGGETQYF. The CDR3, as DNA: TGTGCCAGCAGCTTAGCAGTTGGAGGGGAGACCCAGTACTTC. Full variable domain (remainder filled in from reference TRBV7-9 and TRBJ2-5): DTGVSQNPRHKITKRGQNVTFRCDPISEHNRLYWYRQTLGQGPEFLTYFQNEAQLEKSRLLSDRFSAERPKGSFSTLEIQRTEQGDSAMYLCASSLAVGGETQYFGPGTRLLVL.

The chain employs TRBV27 and TRBJ2-2, with D possibly matching TRBD1 (6 bases). This CDR3 has 15 amino acids. Germline CDR1 MNHEY, CDR2 SMNVEV (reference sequence). Trimming shortened V by 6 bases and J by 3 bases, and 14 bases separated the two germline ends. The CDR3 here is CASSQYRADTGELFF. CDR3 DNA: TGTGCCAGCAGCCAGTACAGGGCGGACACCGGGGAGCTGTTTTTT.

This chain joins TRBV4-1 and TRBJ1-2; D may be TRBD1 (5 bases). Germline V gives CDR1 MGHRA, CDR2 YSYEKL. The CDR3 sequence is 16 residues long. The ends were cut back, 2 bases at V and 2 bases at J, with 15 bases in the middle. The CDR3 protein is CASSQPGDRLNYGYTF. CDR3 sequence (DNA): TGCGCCAGCAGCCAACCGGGGGACCGACTAAACTATGGCTACACCTTC.

The chain joins TRBV7-9 to TRBJ2-3; 10 bases fit TRBD2. The J segment lost 4 bases and the V segment lost 5 bases, leaving 9 bases of the junction unmatched. Germline lookup yields CDR1 SEHNR and CDR2 FQNEAQ (reference sequence). The CDR3 is 16 residues long. The CDR3 region is CASSESSGRFSDTQYF. The DNA of the CDR3 is TGTGCCAGCAGCGAGTCTAGCGGGAGATTTTCAGATACGCAGTATTTT.

This chain connects TRBV12-3 or TRBV12-4 to TRBJ1-3; D is unresolved. V gave up 6 bases and J gave up 2 bases, with 8 bases separating them. The CDR3 is made up of 13 amino acids. The CDR3 spells CASSQSPGNTIYF. The CDR3 DNA is TGTGCCAGCAGCCAATCCCCTGGAAACACCATATATTTT.

CDR3 sequence reads: CATSRTGGGANVLTF. The DNA for the CDR3 is TGTGCCACCAGTAGGACAGGCGGTGGGGCCAACGTCCTGACTTTC. This chain joins TRBV24-1 and TRBJ2-6; 7 bases fit TRBD1. With 6 bases clipped from V and 3 bases from J, the junction kept 4 bases outside the gene matches. Germline CDR1 reads KGHDR; CDR2 reads SFDVKD. CDR3 length equals 15 residues.

This clone came up a few times. This chain links TRBV5-1 with TRBJ2-2; D is undetermined. The germline V gene has CDR1 SGHRS and CDR2 YFSETQ. The CDR3 loop spans 13 amino acids. V lost 6 bases to trimming and J lost 4 bases, with 10 bases between them. DNA of the CDR3: TGCGCCAGCAACCCCTCGGGCACCGGGGAGCTGTTTTTT. This encodes CASNPSGTGELFF.